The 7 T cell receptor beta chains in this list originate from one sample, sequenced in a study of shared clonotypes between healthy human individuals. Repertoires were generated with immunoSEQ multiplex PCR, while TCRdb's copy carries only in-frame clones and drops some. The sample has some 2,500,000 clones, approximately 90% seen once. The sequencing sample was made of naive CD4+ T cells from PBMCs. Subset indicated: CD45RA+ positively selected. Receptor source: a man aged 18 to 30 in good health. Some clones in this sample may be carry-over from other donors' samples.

The CDR3 DNA reads as TGTGCCAGCAGCCGTGCGACAGGGGGTTGGGATGAGCAGTTCTTC. It yields the protein CASSRATGGWDEQFF. This chain links TRBV28 with TRBJ2-1, with TRBD1 identical over 9 bases. The V gene end was trimmed by 6 bases and the J gene end by 8 bases; junction bases not matched to a gene: 11. CDR3 length: 15 amino acids. The germline V gene encodes CDR1 MDHEN and CDR2 SYDVKM. Drawing the rest from reference TRBV28 and TRBJ2-1, the complete variable domain is DVKVTQSSRYLVKRTGEKVFLECVQDMDHENMFWYRQDPGLGLRLIYFSYDVKMKEKGDIPEGYSVSREKKERFSLILESASTNQTSMYLCASSRATGGWDEQFFGPGTRLTVL.

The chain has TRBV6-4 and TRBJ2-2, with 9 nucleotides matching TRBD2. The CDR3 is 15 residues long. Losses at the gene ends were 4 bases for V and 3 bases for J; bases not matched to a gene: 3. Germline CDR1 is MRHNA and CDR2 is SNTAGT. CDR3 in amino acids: CASSGVAGDTGELFF. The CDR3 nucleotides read TGTGCCAGCAGTGGGGTAGCGGGGGACACCGGGGAGCTGTTTTTT.

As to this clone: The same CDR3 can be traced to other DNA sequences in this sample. The CDR3 nucleotides are TGTGCCAGCAGCGTGACAGGGACCGGATCCGAGCAGTACTTC. Translation gives CASSVTGTGSEQYF. The chain uses TRBV9 and TRBJ2-7; 7 bases map to TRBD1. Losses at the gene ends were 2 bases for V and 6 bases for J; bases not matched to a gene: 8. Germline CDR1 SGDLS, CDR2 YYNGEE. This CDR3 comprises 14 residues.

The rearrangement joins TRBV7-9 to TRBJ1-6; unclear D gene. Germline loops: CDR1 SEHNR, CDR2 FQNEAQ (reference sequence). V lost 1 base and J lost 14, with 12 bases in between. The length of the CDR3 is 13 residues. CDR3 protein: CASSLVAGRALHF. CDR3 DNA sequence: TGTGCCAGCAGCTTAGTAGCGGGTCGGGCCCTCCACTTT.

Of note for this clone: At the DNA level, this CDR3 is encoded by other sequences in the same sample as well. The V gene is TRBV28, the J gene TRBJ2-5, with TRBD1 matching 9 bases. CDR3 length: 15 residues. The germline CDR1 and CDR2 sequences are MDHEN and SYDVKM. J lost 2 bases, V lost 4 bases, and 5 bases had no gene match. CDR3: CASSSGQGPQETQYF. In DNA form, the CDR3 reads TGTGCCAGCAGTTCGGGACAGGGACCTCAAGAGACCCAGTACTTC.

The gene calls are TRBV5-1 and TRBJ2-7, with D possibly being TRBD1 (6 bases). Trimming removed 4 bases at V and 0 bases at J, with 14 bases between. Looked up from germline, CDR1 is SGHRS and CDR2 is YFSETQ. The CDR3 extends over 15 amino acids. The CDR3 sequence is CASSLTTGISYEQYF. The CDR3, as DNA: TGCGCCAGCAGCCTGACTACAGGGATCTCCTACGAGCAGTACTTC.

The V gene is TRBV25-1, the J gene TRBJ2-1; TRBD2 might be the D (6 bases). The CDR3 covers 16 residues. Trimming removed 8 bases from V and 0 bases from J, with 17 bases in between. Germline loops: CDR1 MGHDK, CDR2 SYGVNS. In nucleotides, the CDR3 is TGTGCCAGCGCCACCGCCAGAGCGGGCTCCTACAATGAGCAGTTCTTC. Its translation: CASATARAGSYNEQFF.